Below, one T cell receptor (beta chain) is given with its context. This specimen comes from a study of blood T cell repertoires in COVID-19. Looking at the study overall: From the United States, Italy and Spain came samples of acute and convalescent COVID-19.

TCRdb's table, derived via immunoSEQ multiplex PCR, lists solely in-frame clones and lacks some. This table holds approximately 100,000 clones, approximately 84% found once. This CDR3 is built from 14 residues. V shed 2 bases and J shed 8 bases, with 13 bases lying between them. Germline CDR1 SGHTA, CDR2 FQGNSA. The chain joins TRBV7-2 to TRBJ1-5, with D unclear. The material sequenced was peripheral blood. This TCR derives from a human donor in a cohort sampled during active COVID-19. CDR3 residues: CASSLYGPGEPQHF. CDR3 DNA sequence: TGTGCCAGCAGCTTATATGGGCCCGGGGAGCCCCAGCATTTT.